This TCR beta chain was identified during a study of cytomegalovirus exposure and HLA in healthy donors. Broader study findings: A reported reduction in N-insertions relative to the approximately 640-donor mean was seen in an Asian-associated ancestry cluster in a later analysis.

This CDR3 region has 13 residues. The germline V and J ends were trimmed by 9 bases and 2 bases, with 13 bases remaining between them. CDR1 and CDR2 from the germline V gene are MGHDK and SYGVNS. About this clone: Its antigen is undetermined.

The PCR was carried out with 60 Vbeta primers and 13 Jbeta primers. Measured with immunoSEQ multiplex PCR; TCRdb has only the in-frame clones, and not every one. The data contain 90,000 to 100,000 clones, 75% to 85% of them seen just once; the ten biggest clones take up 4.9%. The sequenced material came from PBMCs. The V and J genes are TRBV25-1 and TRBJ2-5, with D hard to call. This clonotype was sampled from a woman in her thirties or forties in good health and CMV-seronegative. The CDR3 region has the DNA TGTGCCAGTGGCGGTGGCTCGCAAGAGACCCAGTACTTC. The encoded protein is CASGGGSQETQYF.